This T cell receptor (beta chain) was retrieved from a study of blood T cell repertoires in COVID-19 (dated by TCRdb to between 2020 and 2021). Regarding the research as a whole: The collaborator samples originated in the United States, Italy and Spain and spanned the acute and convalescent phases of COVID-19. The repertoires were made available in a free public database intended to serve as a resource for research on the immune response to SARS-CoV-2. The samples were drawn from the first 160 participants of the ongoing ImmuneRACE study and from over 950 subjects provided by 6 global collaborators. A de-identified subject ID, COVID-19 status, age in years and sex were almost always included in the sample metadata. Deeply sampled blood TCRbeta repertoires from subjects exposed to, actively infected with, or recovered from COVID-19 were included in the dataset. The prospective study material was composed of cDNA or gDNA derived from T cells, B-cell-depleted T cells, or PBMCs. Where HLA class I and class II types were available, the types were taken from metadata supplied by the sample provider, not from assay-based typing. Broad study findings and their caveats: The quantity of clinical and demographic metadata differed by source and by participant and was supplied without curation.

Notes on this clone: The target of this receptor is not known. Qualities for individual bases were not recorded, and no much larger clone is one base off.

Each collaborating institution followed its own protocols to collect whole blood in K2EDTA tubes. For TCRbeta analysis, collaborators shipped samples in one of three forms: frozen whole blood, isolated PBMCs, or DNA extracted from either of those sample types. TCRbeta CDR3 regions were amplified from genomic DNA by means of the immunoSEQ Assay, a bias-controlled multiplex PCR. Concerning the study's data processing: The number of nucleated cells in each sample was estimated from the amplification of reference gene primers within the assay. Sequence reads were collapsed and filtered to measure the absolute abundance of every unique TCRbeta CDR3 rearrangement. For each sample, productive Simpson clonality was calculated as the square root of Simpson's diversity index over productive rearrangements. This is the immuneACCESS table as TCRdb keeps it, with only in-frame sequences that have V and J called. A part of the clones is gone; compared with another copy, unresolved V genes explain less than half, and the rest is unexplained. V and J calls and clone size are given by that table; D and trimming were obtained from the DNA. This sample comprises some 16,000 clones, 80% to 90% of them detected only once. Of the sample, less than 9% falls within the top ten clones.

Sequencing was carried out using peripheral blood. The receptor comes from a man aged 55 to 69 with acute or convalescent COVID-19.

CDR3 region: CASSFSPWGEGTYEQYF. The nucleotide sequence is given as TGTGCCAGCAGTTTTAGCCCCTGGGGTGAGGGCACCTACGAGCAGTACTTC. The rearranged segments are TRBV28 and TRBJ2-7; TRBD2 is a possible D gene, resting on 5 matching bases. From a lookup of the germline V gene, CDR1 and CDR2 are MDHEN and SYDVKM. V gives up 3 bases and J gives up 2 bases, and the segment between their germline ends measures 20 bases. The CDR3, cysteine through phenylalanine, is 17 amino acids long. Only the CDR3 DNA stays, 51 bases, in frame from base 1.